The 7 T cell receptor beta chains listed next were all sequenced from one sample in a study of T-cell reconstitution after alpha-beta-depleted transplantation in children. A library of TCRbeta sequences, prepared with unique molecular identifiers, was generated. TCRdb recomputed calls from the PCR reads with MiXCR, one row per CDR3 protein. The data show about 580,000 distinct CDR3 sequences, roughly 23% seen once. Sequenced here: PBMCs, mostly from graft donor cells, sampled 360 days after TCRalphabeta/CD19-depleted stem cell transplant. These receptor sequences come from a boy in the first two years of life who had a stem cell transplant for acute myeloid leukemia, so the T cells may come from the graft donor.

At least ten counts were recorded for this clonotype. V gene TRBV20-1 combines with J gene TRBJ2-5; D is unresolved. Trimming took off 3 bases at V and 2 bases at J, with 7 bases between the two ends. Germline CDR1 reads DFQATT; CDR2 reads SNEGSKA (reference sequence). The CDR3 covers 12 residues. Written as DNA, the CDR3 is TGCAGTGCTAGTTACCTTCAAGAGACCCAGTACTTC. It is translated as CSASYLQETQYF.

Ten or more counts support this clonotype. This rearrangement joins TRBV20-1 to TRBJ2-1, with 7 bases matching TRBD1. V shed 3 bases, J shed 3 bases, and the junction held 11 bases outside the gene matches. Germline CDR1 is DFQATT and CDR2 is SNEGSKA (reference sequence). The CDR3 length is 16 residues. The CDR3, as DNA: TGCAGTGCTAGCGTGACCGGGACAGTCATCTACAATGAGCAGTTCTTC. Its translation is CSASVTGTVIYNEQFF.

V is TRBV15 and J is TRBJ2-3; 8 bases line up with TRBD1. The CDR3 length is 15 residues. Trimming took 3 bases from V and 4 from J; bases not matched to a gene: 6. Germline V gene lookup returns CDR1 LNHNV and CDR2 YYDKDF (reference sequence). CDR3 in amino acids: CATSRGNRGADTQYF. As DNA, the CDR3 is TGTGCCACCAGCAGGGGGAACAGGGGGGCAGATACGCAGTATTTT. Variable domain in full (rest from reference TRBV15 and TRBJ2-3): DAMVIQNPRYQVTQFGKPVTLSCSQTLNHNVMYWYQQKSSQAPKLLFHYYDKDFNNEADTPDNFQSRRPNTSFCFLDIRSPGLGDTAMYLCATSRGNRGADTQYFGPGTRLTVL.

V is TRBV12-3 or TRBV12-4 and J is TRBJ1-5; D might be TRBD1 (5 bases). V was pared by 5 bases and J by 0 bases, with 20 bases between. This CDR3 is built from 18 residues. The CDR3 here is CASSTLRSLQDSNQPQHF. CDR3 bases: TGTGCCAGCAGTACTTTGCGAAGTTTACAGGATAGCAATCAGCCCCAGCATTTT.

This chain links TRBV12-3 or TRBV12-4 with TRBJ1-2; 11 bases agree with TRBD1. The CDR3 covers 15 residues. J was trimmed by 0 bases and V by 6 bases; bases with no gene match: 3. The CDR3 sequence: CASRPGQGANYGYTF. DNA for the CDR3: TGTGCCAGCAGGCCGGGACAGGGGGCTAACTATGGCTACACCTTC.

This clonotype was seen a handful of times. V usage is TRBV20-1 and J usage is TRBJ2-1; 14 bases are a match to TRBD2. This CDR3 region has 16 residues. CDR1 DFQATT and CDR2 SNEGSKA come from the germline V gene (reference sequence). The V segment lost 1 base and the J segment 13 bases; nucleotides outside the gene matches: 12. This chain's CDR3 is CSARGVEGLAGADQFF. The CDR3 DNA follows: TGCAGTGCTAGAGGGGTTGAGGGACTAGCGGGGGCCGATCAGTTCTTC.

The chain uses TRBV7-2 and TRBJ1-1; a weak D match, TRBD1 (5 bases). Germline V gives CDR1 SGHTA, CDR2 FQGNSA. This CDR3 comprises 16 residues. V shed 5 bases and J shed 4 bases, with 20 bases lying between them. The CDR3 is CASSRGLAGSGTEAFF. CDR3 DNA sequence: TGTGCCAGCAGCCGGGGACTCGCGGGGTCGGGCACTGAAGCTTTCTTT.